Listed below are T cell receptor beta chains from one sample, sequenced in a study of control samples from healthy donors and cancer patients. The data were produced by immunoSEQ multiplex PCR, yet TCRdb's version contains in-frame clones alone and is incomplete. The sample consists of about 120,000 clones, more than 75% of them appearing once. Sequencing was carried out using blood. The receptors come from a man in his forties in good health. Each CDR3 is given with its conserved first and last residue. The order of the fields is CDR3 protein, CDR3 DNA, J gene, clone size, D gene, V gene. The D gene is left open where the match is weak. The size field is filled for only some rows; it gives once, few, many or a size class.

cdr3_aa: CASSDFAEGVNEKLFF; cdr3_nt: TGTGCCAGCAGTGATTTTGCGGAGGGGGTTAATGAAAAACTGTTTTTT; j_call: TRBJ1-4; clone_size: -; d_call: -; v_call: TRBV25-1
cdr3_aa: CASSAAGGDGTQYF; cdr3_nt: TGTGCCAGCAGCGCCGCAGGAGGGGACGGGACCCAGTACTTC; j_call: TRBJ2-5; clone_size: -; d_call: -; v_call: TRBV7-3
cdr3_aa: CASSYSGTGGKNIQYF; cdr3_nt: TGTGCCAGCAGTTATTCAGGGACAGGAGGAAAAAACATTCAGTACTTC; j_call: TRBJ2-4; clone_size: -; d_call: TRBD1; v_call: TRBV6-5
cdr3_aa: CATSRAANYGYTF; cdr3_nt: TGTGCCACCAGCAGAGCAGCAAACTATGGCTACACCTTC; j_call: TRBJ1-2; clone_size: -; d_call: -; v_call: TRBV15
cdr3_aa: CASSFSRQDGYTF; cdr3_nt: TGTGCCAGCAGTTTTTCTCGCCAAGATGGCTACACCTTC; j_call: TRBJ1-2; clone_size: -; d_call: -; v_call: TRBV12-3/TRBV12-4
cdr3_aa: CASSERTLRGTLDDEQFF; cdr3_nt: TGTGCCAGCAGTGAGCGGACGCTCCGCGGCACCCTAGATGATGAGCAGTTCTTC; j_call: TRBJ2-1; clone_size: -; d_call: -; v_call: TRBV25-1
cdr3_aa: CASRLQGSQPQHF; cdr3_nt: TGTGCCAGCAGACTACAGGGGAGTCAGCCCCAGCATTTT; j_call: TRBJ1-5; clone_size: -; d_call: TRBD1; v_call: TRBV2
cdr3_aa: CASSQLTYEQYF; cdr3_nt: TGTGCCAGCAGCCAACTAACCTACGAGCAGTACTTC; j_call: TRBJ2-7; clone_size: -; d_call: -; v_call: TRBV3-1/TRBV3-2
cdr3_aa: CASSYAGLAFF; cdr3_nt: TGTGCCAGCAGTTATGCGGGCTTAGCTTTCTTT; j_call: TRBJ1-1; clone_size: -; d_call: -; v_call: TRBV6-5
cdr3_aa: CASSPGGGRRNTEAFF; cdr3_nt: TGTGCCAGCAGCCCCGGCGGGGGGCGACGGAACACTGAAGCTTTCTTT; j_call: TRBJ1-1; clone_size: -; d_call: -; v_call: TRBV27
cdr3_aa: CATSSFRTANQPQHF; cdr3_nt: TGTGCCACCAGCAGCTTTAGGACAGCCAATCAGCCCCAGCATTTT; j_call: TRBJ1-5; clone_size: -; d_call: -; v_call: TRBV15
cdr3_aa: CASSFMTGTNTEAFF; cdr3_nt: TGTGCCAGCAGCTTTATGACAGGGACGAACACTGAAGCTTTCTTT; j_call: TRBJ1-1; clone_size: -; d_call: TRBD1; v_call: TRBV7-9
cdr3_aa: CASSLPSGDYGYTF; cdr3_nt: TGTGCCAGCAGCTTGCCTTCGGGGGACTATGGCTACACCTTC; j_call: TRBJ1-2; clone_size: -; d_call: -; v_call: TRBV5-4
cdr3_aa: CASSLRGGTDTQYF; cdr3_nt: TGTGCCAGCAGCCTTAGGGGCGGCACAGATACGCAGTATTTT; j_call: TRBJ2-3; clone_size: -; d_call: -; v_call: TRBV7-8
cdr3_aa: CASSTDRDNPLYEQYF; cdr3_nt: TGCGCCAGCAGCACCGACCGGGACAATCCACTTTACGAGCAGTACTTC; j_call: TRBJ2-7; clone_size: -; d_call: -; v_call: TRBV5-1
cdr3_aa: CSVEWNTEAFF; cdr3_nt: TGCAGTGTTGAATGGAACACTGAAGCTTTCTTT; j_call: TRBJ1-1; clone_size: -; d_call: -; v_call: TRBV20-1
cdr3_aa: CASSVATYNEQFF; cdr3_nt: TGTGCCAGCAGCGTAGCTACCTACAATGAGCAGTTCTTC; j_call: TRBJ2-1; clone_size: -; d_call: -; v_call: TRBV9
cdr3_aa: CASRGGWGRGTGELFF; cdr3_nt: TGCGCCAGCAGGGGGGGGTGGGGCCGCGGCACCGGGGAGCTGTTTTTT; j_call: TRBJ2-2; clone_size: -; d_call: TRBD2; v_call: TRBV4-3
cdr3_aa: CATSSRTGDYSPLHF; cdr3_nt: TGTGCCACCAGCAGTAGGACAGGGGATTATTCACCCCTCCACTTT; j_call: TRBJ1-6; clone_size: -; d_call: TRBD1; v_call: TRBV15
cdr3_aa: CASRNRVQTEAFF; cdr3_nt: TGCGCCAGCCGCAACAGGGTTCAGACTGAAGCTTTCTTT; j_call: TRBJ1-1; clone_size: -; d_call: -; v_call: TRBV10-2
cdr3_aa: CSVALRTRDGELFF; cdr3_nt: TGCAGCGTTGCGCTCCGGACTCGTGACGGGGAGCTGTTTTTT; j_call: TRBJ2-2; clone_size: -; d_call: -; v_call: TRBV29-1
cdr3_aa: CASSRGGAFSYEQYF; cdr3_nt: TGTGCCAGTAGTCGGGGGGGCGCGTTCTCGTACGAGCAGTACTTC; j_call: TRBJ2-7; clone_size: -; d_call: TRBD2; v_call: TRBV19
cdr3_aa: CASSILGGETQYF; cdr3_nt: TGTGCCAGTAGTATCCTCGGGGGAGAGACCCAGTACTTC; j_call: TRBJ2-5; clone_size: -; d_call: -; v_call: TRBV19
cdr3_aa: CASSLRQATDTQYF; cdr3_nt: TGTGCCAGCAGCTTAAGGCAGGCCACAGATACGCAGTATTTT; j_call: TRBJ2-3; clone_size: -; d_call: -; v_call: TRBV7-2
cdr3_aa: CASSQDQVNRGLGGYTF; cdr3_nt: TGCGCCAGCAGCCAAGACCAAGTCAACAGGGGGCTAGGCGGCTACACCTTC; j_call: TRBJ1-2; clone_size: medium-sized; d_call: TRBD1; v_call: TRBV4-1
cdr3_aa: CAWSARSGGMRNTIYF; cdr3_nt: TGTGCCTGGAGTGCCCGTTCGGGGGGGATGAGAAACACCATATATTTT; j_call: TRBJ1-3; clone_size: -; d_call: -; v_call: TRBV30
cdr3_aa: CASSLAGGGGSPLHF; cdr3_nt: TGTGCCAGCAGCTTAGCGGGGGGGGGCGGGTCACCCCTCCACTTT; j_call: TRBJ1-6; clone_size: once; d_call: -; v_call: TRBV7-6
cdr3_aa: CASSRTVIYGYTF; cdr3_nt: TGTGCCAGCAGTCGGACCGTAATCTATGGCTACACCTTC; j_call: TRBJ1-2; clone_size: -; d_call: -; v_call: TRBV11-3
cdr3_aa: CASSLQGPQDTQYF; cdr3_nt: TGTGCCAGCAGTTTACAGGGGCCGCAAGATACGCAGTATTTT; j_call: TRBJ2-3; clone_size: -; d_call: -; v_call: TRBV27
cdr3_aa: CASSLTGYTYEQYF; cdr3_nt: TGCGCCAGCAGCTTAACAGGGTATACCTACGAGCAGTACTTC; j_call: TRBJ2-7; clone_size: -; d_call: -; v_call: TRBV5-1
cdr3_aa: CATSDSTVVNEKLFF; cdr3_nt: TGTGCCACCAGTGACTCGACGGTCGTGAATGAAAAACTGTTTTTT; j_call: TRBJ1-4; clone_size: -; d_call: -; v_call: TRBV24-1
cdr3_aa: CASTFGTGYAETQYF; cdr3_nt: TGTGCCAGCACATTCGGGACAGGGTACGCAGAGACCCAGTACTTC; j_call: TRBJ2-5; clone_size: -; d_call: TRBD1; v_call: TRBV11-3
cdr3_aa: CASSRNRGRETQYF; cdr3_nt: TGTGCCAGCAGCCGGAACAGGGGGCGAGAGACCCAGTACTTC; j_call: TRBJ2-5; clone_size: -; d_call: TRBD1; v_call: TRBV13